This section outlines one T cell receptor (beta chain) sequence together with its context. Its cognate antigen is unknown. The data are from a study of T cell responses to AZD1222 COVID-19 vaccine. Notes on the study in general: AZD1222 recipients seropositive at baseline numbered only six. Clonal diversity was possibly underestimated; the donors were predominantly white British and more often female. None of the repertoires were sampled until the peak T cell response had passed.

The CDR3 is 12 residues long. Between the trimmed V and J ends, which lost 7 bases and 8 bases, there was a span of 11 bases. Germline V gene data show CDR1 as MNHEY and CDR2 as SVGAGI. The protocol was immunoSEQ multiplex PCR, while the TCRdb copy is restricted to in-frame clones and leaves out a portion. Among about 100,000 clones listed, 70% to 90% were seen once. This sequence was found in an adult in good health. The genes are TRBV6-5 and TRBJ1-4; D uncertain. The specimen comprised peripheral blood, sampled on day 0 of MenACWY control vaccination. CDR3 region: CASTDGREKLFF. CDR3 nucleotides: TGTGCCAGCACGGATGGCAGGGAAAAACTGTTTTTT.